The 8 T cell receptor beta chains reported below all come from one sample, sequenced in a study of identical twins. TCRdb reanalysed the 5' RACE reads using MiXCR and keeps one entry per CDR3 protein. The sample holds about 790,000 distinct CDR3 sequences, roughly 18% seen once. The same data also contributed to another study, on T cells expressing NK-cell markers.

Material for sequencing was PBMCs. The receptors derive from a woman aged 18-35 years in good health.

The genes are TRBV30 and TRBJ2-3; 8 bases map to TRBD2. The V gene end was trimmed by 4 bases and the J gene end by 3 bases; junction bases not matched to a gene: 9. The CDR3 sequence is 15 residues long. Germline V CDR1 and CDR2: GTSNPN, SVGIG (reference sequence). CDR3 DNA: TGTGCCTGGACCCATCGGGGGGGCAGAACAGATACGCAGTATTTT. It translates to CAWTHRGGRTDTQYF. Supplemented by reference TRBV30 and TRBJ2-3, the full variable domain reads SQTIHQWPATLVQPVGSPLSLECTVEGTSNPNLYWYRQAAGRGLQLLFYSVGIGQISSEVPQNLSASRPQDRQFILSSKKLLLSDSGFYLCAWTHRGGRTDTQYFGPGTRLTVL.

V is TRBV7-9 and J is TRBJ1-2, with TRBD1 identical over 9 bases. The ends lost 5 bases at V and 6 bases at J; junction bases unmatched: 7. The V gene's germline CDR1 is SEHNR and CDR2 FQNEAQ (reference sequence). This CDR3 is built from 14 residues. The DNA of the CDR3 is TGTGCCAGCAGCCCCAACAGGGGGCGGGATGGCTACACCTTC. Its protein is CASSPNRGRDGYTF.

The gene calls are TRBV3-1 and TRBJ1-1; no clear D. Germline CDR1 and CDR2: LGHDT and YNNKEL (reference sequence). The CDR3 is made up of 18 amino acids. Trimming pared 2 bases from V and 5 bases from J, leaving 24 bases between. CDR3 DNA: TGTGCCAGCAGCCAAAGCTTAGAGGGTTTACGTCCGAGTACTGAAGCTTTCTTT. It specifies CASSQSLEGLRPSTEAFF.

This clonotype has only a few counts. The J gene is TRBJ2-2, the V gene TRBV15; unclear D gene. This CDR3 region has 13 residues. Germline CDR1 and CDR2: LNHNV and YYDKDF (reference sequence). Trimming pared 1 base from V and 5 bases from J, leaving 5 bases between. The CDR3 sequence: CATSRAHTGELFF. The CDR3 DNA sequence: TGTGCCACCAGCAGAGCACATACCGGGGAGCTGTTTTTT.

This clonotype was seen a handful of times. The chain employs TRBV7-3 and TRBJ2-3, with D tentatively TRBD1 (6 bases). Between the trimmed V and J ends, which lost 3 bases and 2 bases, there was a span of 12 bases. The germline gives CDR1 SGHTA, CDR2 FQGTGA. The CDR3 is 15 amino acids. The DNA of the CDR3 is TGTGCCAGCAGCTTTACAGGGCACCCCACAGATACGCAGTATTTT. Its protein product is CASSFTGHPTDTQYF.

The chain links TRBV5-1 to TRBJ2-1; 11 bases are shared with TRBD1. The V and J ends lost 3 bases and 8 bases, in that order; junction bases with no gene match: 10. The CDR3 has 16 amino acids. Germline CDR1 is SGHRS and CDR2 is YFSETQ. The CDR3 reads CASSSTKGQGADEQFF. CDR3 nucleotide sequence: TGCGCCAGCAGCTCAACCAAAGGACAGGGGGCGGATGAGCAGTTCTTC.

The gene calls are TRBV5-1 and TRBJ1-1; no clear D. Germline V gives CDR1 SGHRS, CDR2 YFSETQ. Trimming removed 3 bases from V and 1 base from J, with 13 bases in between. CDR3 size: 15 residues. The CDR3 here is CASSYLGGANTEAFF. The CDR3 DNA follows: TGCGCCAGCAGCTACCTCGGCGGCGCGAACACTGAAGCTTTCTTT.

The rearrangement links TRBV5-1 to TRBJ2-1, with D unclear. This CDR3 has 16 amino acids. V was clipped by 1 base and J by 1 base, with 12 bases between them. CDR1 is SGHRS, CDR2 YFSETQ, per germline. The CDR3 is CASSLPGAASYNEQFF. The CDR3 region has the DNA TGCGCCAGCAGCTTGCCCGGCGCGGCGTCCTACAATGAGCAGTTCTTC. The full variable domain, in which reference TRBV5-1 and TRBJ2-1 provide the parts outside the CDR3, is KAGVTQTPRYLIKTRGQQVTLSCSPISGHRSVSWYQQTPGQGLQFLFEYFSETQRNKGNFPGRFSGRQFSNSRSEMNVSTLELGDSALYLCASSLPGAASYNEQFFGPGTRLTVL.